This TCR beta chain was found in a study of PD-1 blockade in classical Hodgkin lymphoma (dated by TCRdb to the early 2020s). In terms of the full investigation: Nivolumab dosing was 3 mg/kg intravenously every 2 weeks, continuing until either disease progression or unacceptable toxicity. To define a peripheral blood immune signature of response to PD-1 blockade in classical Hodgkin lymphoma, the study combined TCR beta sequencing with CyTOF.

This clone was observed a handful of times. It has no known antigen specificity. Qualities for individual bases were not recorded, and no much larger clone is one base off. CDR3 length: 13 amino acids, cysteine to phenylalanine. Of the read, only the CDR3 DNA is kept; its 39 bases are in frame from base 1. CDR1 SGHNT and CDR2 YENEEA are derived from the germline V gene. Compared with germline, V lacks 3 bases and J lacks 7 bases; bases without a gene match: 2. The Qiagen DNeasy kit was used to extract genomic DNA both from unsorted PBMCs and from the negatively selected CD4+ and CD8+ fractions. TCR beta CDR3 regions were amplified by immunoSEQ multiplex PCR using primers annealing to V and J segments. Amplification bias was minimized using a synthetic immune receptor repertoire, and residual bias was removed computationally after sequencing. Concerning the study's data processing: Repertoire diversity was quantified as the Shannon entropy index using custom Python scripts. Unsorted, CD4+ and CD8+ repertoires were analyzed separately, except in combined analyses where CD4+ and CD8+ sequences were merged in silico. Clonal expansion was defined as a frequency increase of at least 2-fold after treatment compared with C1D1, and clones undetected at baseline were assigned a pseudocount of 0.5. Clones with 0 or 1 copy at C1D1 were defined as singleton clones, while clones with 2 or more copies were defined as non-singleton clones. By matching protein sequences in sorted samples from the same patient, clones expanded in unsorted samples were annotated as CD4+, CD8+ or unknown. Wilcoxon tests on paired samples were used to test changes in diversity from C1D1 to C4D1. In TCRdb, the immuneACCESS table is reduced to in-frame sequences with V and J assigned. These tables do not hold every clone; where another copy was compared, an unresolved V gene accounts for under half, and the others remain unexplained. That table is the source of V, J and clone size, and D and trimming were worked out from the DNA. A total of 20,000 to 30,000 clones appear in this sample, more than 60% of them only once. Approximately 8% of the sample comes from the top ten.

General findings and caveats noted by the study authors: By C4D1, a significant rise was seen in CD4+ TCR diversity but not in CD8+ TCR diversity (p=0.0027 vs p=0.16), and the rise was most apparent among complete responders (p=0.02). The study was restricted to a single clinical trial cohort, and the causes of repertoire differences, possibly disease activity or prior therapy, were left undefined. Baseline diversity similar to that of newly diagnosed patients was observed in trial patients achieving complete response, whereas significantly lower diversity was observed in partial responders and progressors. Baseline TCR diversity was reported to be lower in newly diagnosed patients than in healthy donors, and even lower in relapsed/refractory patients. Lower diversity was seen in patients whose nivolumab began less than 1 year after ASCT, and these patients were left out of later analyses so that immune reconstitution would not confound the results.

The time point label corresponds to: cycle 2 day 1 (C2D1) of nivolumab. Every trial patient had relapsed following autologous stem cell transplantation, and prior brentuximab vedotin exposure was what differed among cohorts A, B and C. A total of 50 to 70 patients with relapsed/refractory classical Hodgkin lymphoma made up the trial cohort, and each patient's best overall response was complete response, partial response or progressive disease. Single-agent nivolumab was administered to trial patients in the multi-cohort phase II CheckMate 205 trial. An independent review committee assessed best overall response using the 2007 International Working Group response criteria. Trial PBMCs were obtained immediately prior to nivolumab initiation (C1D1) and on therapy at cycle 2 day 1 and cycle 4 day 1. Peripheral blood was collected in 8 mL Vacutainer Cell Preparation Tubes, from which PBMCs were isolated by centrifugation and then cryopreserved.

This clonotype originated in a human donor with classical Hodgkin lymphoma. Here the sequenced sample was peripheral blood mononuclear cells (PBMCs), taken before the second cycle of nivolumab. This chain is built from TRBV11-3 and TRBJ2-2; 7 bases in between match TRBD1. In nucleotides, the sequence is TGTGCCAGCAGCTTGTACAGGGGCGGGGAGCTGTTTTTT. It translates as CASSLYRGGELFF.